This T cell receptor (beta chain) was sequenced for a study of T-cell reconstitution after alpha-beta-depleted transplantation in children. Preparing the TCRbeta library involved the use of unique molecular identifiers. TCRdb analysed the PCR reads with MiXCR anew, one entry per CDR3 protein. The table includes 500,000 or so distinct CDR3 sequences, 32% detected once. This TCR derives from a human donor who donated a stem cell graft to a child with aplastic anemia. The sequenced sample was PBMCs from the stem cell graft donor, obtained from the stem cell graft.

CDR3 amino acids: CASSPRDGTDTQYF. The DNA for the CDR3 is TGCGCCAGCAGCCCAAGGGACGGCACAGATACGCAGTATTTT. The chain joins TRBV5-1 to TRBJ2-3; D may be TRBD1 or TRBD2 (5 bases each). The CDR3 contains 14 residues. Germline lookup yields CDR1 SGHRS and CDR2 YFSETQ. Trimming cost V 4 bases and J 1 base, with 10 bases left between them. Full variable domain (outside the CDR3, taken from reference TRBV5-1 and TRBJ2-3): KAGVTQTPRYLIKTRGQQVTLSCSPISGHRSVSWYQQTPGQGLQFLFEYFSETQRNKGNFPGRFSGRQFSNSRSEMNVSTLELGDSALYLCASSPRDGTDTQYFGPGTRLTVL.